Below are 11 T cell receptor beta chains sequenced from a single sample in a study of Graves' ophthalmopathy and Graves' hyperthyroidism. TCR beta CDR3 amplification used RNA transcripts. The library came from an HTBI-primed first-round RT-PCR and a second-round multiplex PCR. TCRdb called the multiplex PCR reads again in MiXCR, with one record for every CDR3 protein. The sample lists some 410,000 distinct CDR3 sequences, under 25% occurring once. Sequenced sample: peripheral blood. The origin of the receptors is a woman aged 18-29 years with stable Graves' hyperthyroidism.

In this sample, this clonotype turned up many times. The CDR3 DNA follows: TGTGCCATCAGGCCGGGACAAGGGACCTCTAACTATGGCTACACCTTC. Translation: CAIRPGQGTSNYGYTF. The chain recombines TRBV10-3 with TRBJ1-2, with a possible D match to TRBD1 (6 bases). CDR3 length: 16 residues. Looked up from germline, CDR1 is ENHRY and CDR2 is SYGVKD. The V gene lost 6 bases and the J gene lost 0 bases, with 17 bases spanning the gap.

This clonotype was detected many times. This chain uses TRBV7-6 with TRBJ2-7; a weak D match, TRBD2 (6 bases). V gave up 6 bases and J gave up 0 bases, with 15 bases separating them. Germline CDR1 reads SGHVS; CDR2 reads FNYEAQ. The CDR3 sequence is 15 residues long. The CDR3 loop reads CASSFLGGGSYEQYF. The CDR3 nucleotides are TGTGCCAGCAGTTTCCTGGGGGGAGGCTCCTACGAGCAGTACTTC.

At least ten counts were recorded for this clonotype. The CDR3 DNA reads TGCAGTGCTAGTCGGCTTTCTAAGGATGGCTACACCTTC. This translates into CSASRLSKDGYTF. The chain employs TRBV20-1 and TRBJ1-2; no clear D. Trimming cost V 3 bases and J 6 bases, with 14 bases left between them. This CDR3 is built from 13 residues. Germline CDR1 reads DFQATT; CDR2 reads SNEGSKA (reference sequence).

This clonotype was detected many times. The rearrangement uses TRBV30 and TRBJ2-7, with D possibly TRBD2 on 6 matching bases. Trimming left V 0 bases short and J 4 bases short, with 19 bases between. In germline, CDR1 is GTSNPN, CDR2 SVGIG (reference sequence). CDR3 length equals 16 residues. This chain's CDR3 is CAWSVLFRETTYEQYF. For the CDR3, the DNA is TGTGCCTGGAGTGTACTCTTTCGGGAGACCACGTACGAGCAGTACTTC.

This clonotype was recorded at least ten times. V is TRBV24-1 and J is TRBJ2-7; D unclear. Germline-derived CDR1 and CDR2 are KGHDR and SFDVKD. The CDR3 runs to 12 residues. V lost 0 bases and J 6 bases, leaving 5 bases between the germline ends. CDR3 DNA sequence: TGTGCCACCAGTGATTTGGTCGGCGAGCAGTACTTC. Its protein product is CATSDLVGEQYF.

Ten or more counts support this clonotype. V is TRBV11-1 and J is TRBJ1-1; D ambiguous. The ends were cut back, 6 bases at V and 1 base at J, with 15 bases in the middle. The CDR3 loop spans 15 amino acids. From germline, CDR1 is SGHAT and CDR2 FQDESV (reference sequence). The CDR3 DNA follows: TGTGCCAGCAGGCCGACCCCCCTTGGGAACACTGAAGCTTTCTTT. Its translation: CASRPTPLGNTEAFF.

This clonotype showed up just a few times. The chain carries TRBV4-3 and TRBJ2-3; D perhaps matches TRBD2 (5 bases). The length of the CDR3 is 15 residues. V was clipped by 0 bases and J by 3 bases, with 10 bases between them. CDR1 and CDR2 from the germline V gene are LGHNA and YSLEER. The CDR3 loop is CASSQDRGRTDTQYF. DNA for the CDR3: TGCGCCAGCAGCCAAGATCGAGGGAGAACAGATACGCAGTATTTT.

This clonotype was recorded only once. V is TRBV6-5 and J is TRBJ1-1; D uncertain. V lost 3 bases and J lost 4, with 12 bases in between. Germline assignment: CDR1 MNHEY and CDR2 SVGAGI. The length of the CDR3 is 14 residues. CDR3 amino acids: CASSYLTAGTEAFF. The CDR3 DNA reads TGTGCCAGCAGTTATTTGACGGCGGGCACTGAAGCTTTCTTT.

This clonotype was seen repeatedly, ten times or more. V is TRBV28 and J is TRBJ1-3; TRBD1 aligns across 9 bases. CDR3 length: 17 residues. In germline, CDR1 is MDHEN, CDR2 SYDVKM. V trimming: 4 bases; J trimming: 1 base; junction bases outside the gene matches: 8. The CDR3 coding sequence is TGTGCCAGCAGTTCTTTGACCGGGACAGGGTCTGGAAACACCATATATTTT. This encodes CASSSLTGTGSGNTIYF.

This clonotype has only a few counts. Given a much more abundant clone one base away, this may be a read error. The chain recombines TRBV7-9 with TRBJ2-5, with no clear D. Germline lookup yields CDR1 SEHNR and CDR2 FQNEAQ (reference sequence). The CDR3 is 13 amino acids. This chain's CDR3 is CASQRAVEETKYF. CDR3 nucleotides: TGTGCCAGCCAAAGGGCAGTAGAAGAGACCAAGTACTTC.

This clonotype came up many times. This sequence joins TRBV19 and TRBJ2-7; no firm D call. V was pared by 5 bases and J by 0 bases, with 11 bases between. The germline V gene has CDR1 LNHDA and CDR2 SQIVND (reference sequence). The CDR3 loop spans 14 amino acids. In DNA, the CDR3 is TGTGCCAGTAGTCGTCCGGGCCGCTCCTACGAGCAGTACTTC. Its protein is CASSRPGRSYEQYF.